This T cell receptor beta chain was captured in a study of naive and memory T cell subsets. Study-wide findings and caveats: Naive repertoires, especially CD8, held a few larger clonotypes, possibly memory cells re-expressing CD45RA. Activation and differentiation may alter RNA-based TCR counts. Findings for naive and memory subsets could not be checked against ground truth.

The germline CDR1 and CDR2 sequences are LNHNV and YYDKDF (reference sequence). Trimming left V 3 bases short and J 0 bases short, with 6 bases between. The CDR3 length is 13 residues. Cells stained for CD3, CD4, CD8, CD45RA, CD27 and viability were sorted into four CD45RA/CD27 subsets. Both TRBC1 and TRBC2 were covered by a beta constant-region primer of two equimolar oligonucleotides. The ligated cDNA underwent four PCR rounds using SP2 and nested alpha and beta constant-region primers. TCRdb processed the UMI-ligation and nested PCR reads anew with MiXCR; each CDR3 protein has one entry. The sample lists 120,000 to 150,000 distinct CDR3 sequences, 22% occurring once. Comments on this clonotype: The antigen is unknown.

This sequence originates from a human donor in good health. Material: naive CD4+ T cells from blood. The gene calls are TRBV15 and TRBJ2-7; D is ambiguous. This chain's CDR3 is CATSSGNSYEQYF. In DNA, the CDR3 is TGTGCCACCAGCAGCGGCAACTCCTACGAGCAGTACTTC.